The clone carrying this TCR beta chain was seen at least ten times. One entry per CDR3 protein, called by TCRdb with MiXCR from the 5' RACE reads. In the table there are about 59,000 distinct CDR3 sequences, 24% of which are singletons. This sample is drawn from a study of neurological immune-mediated disorders. CDR3 length: 15 residues. V shed 8 bases, J shed 3 bases, and the junction held 9 bases outside the gene matches. Germline CDR1 is MNHNS and CDR2 is SASEGT. Time point described: technical triplicate 2. Sequencing was carried out using PBMCs. The chain is built from TRBV6-1 and TRBJ2-2; 7 bases align to TRBD1. This sequence was found in a man aged 55-75 years with HTLV-1-associated myelopathy (HAM/TSP). CDR3 coding DNA: TGTGCCAGCGTATCCCGACAGGGCTACACCGGGGAGCTGTTTTTT. It translates to CASVSRQGYTGELFF.